This T cell receptor beta chain was recovered during a study of OX40 agonist ivuxolimab in advanced cancers. Study as a whole: Ivuxolimab, which is an agonistic anti-OX40 (CD134) antibody, was administered to the patients. Patients in the trial were receiving intravenous ivuxolimab every 2 weeks, at doses of 0.01 to 10 mg/kg.

Germline V gene lookup returns CDR1 MNHEY and CDR2 SVGAGI. The length of the CDR3 is 15 residues. V dropped 7 bases and J dropped 5 bases, with 17 bases sitting between them. Whole-study results and caveats: Expanded peripheral T-cell antigen specificity went undetermined. Clonal expansion was among the lowest in partial responders at 0.1-3.0 mg/kg, especially CD8+.

This clone has a handful of counts. Its cognate antigen is unknown. TCRdb keeps only in-frame clones here, not all; method: immunoSEQ multiplex PCR. Among 35,000 to 45,000 clones, about 90% were seen once, and the ten largest hold approximately 3.7%. This chain links TRBV6-5 with TRBJ1-4; D gene uncertain. This sequence was found in an adult with an advanced solid tumor such as melanoma, head and neck, liver or kidney cancer. This sample comprised CD4+ or CD8+ T cells sorted from blood, obtained in a trial of the OX40 agonist ivuxolimab. The CDR3 sequence is CASTLSEGPNEKLFF. The DNA of the CDR3 is TGTGCCAGCACTCTGTCAGAAGGGCCCAATGAAAAACTGTTTTTT.